This record covers a single T cell receptor (beta chain). Its target is not known. Within the sample, other DNA sequences also encode this same CDR3. The sample originates from a study of shared clonotypes between healthy human individuals. Turning to the study itself: The study used three CD4 naive, three CD4 memory, two CD8 naive and one CD8 memory plate per donor. Overall study results and limits: Sample collection involved blood only; tissue repertoires are likely different. All-four-donor shared clonotypes had higher generation probabilities than non-shared clonotypes did. Clonotypes that were shared across a handful of donors made up around 5.5% of naive CD4 clonotypes.

Libraries were prepared by immunoSEQ multiplex PCR; TCRdb keeps only in-frame clonotypes and omits some of them. Among some 790,000 clones, over 55% were seen once, and the ten largest hold 1.8%. The V end lost 4 bases, the J end lost 0 bases, and 14 bases lay between the germline ends. The CDR3 spans 16 residues. Per the germline V gene, CDR1 is SGHNT and CDR2 is YYREEE (reference sequence). J is TRBJ2-1 and V is TRBV5-4; TRBD2 is a possible D gene (6 bases). This receptor was taken from a woman under 40 in good health. What was sequenced was memory CD4+ T cells sorted from blood. Noted subset: CD45RA-negative fraction. This chain's CDR3 is CASSAPGLGSYNEQFF. CDR3 DNA sequence: TGTGCCAGCAGCGCACCGGGACTGGGCTCCTACAATGAGCAGTTCTTC.